The 5 T cell receptor beta chains given below trace back to one sample, sequenced in a study of blood T cell repertoires in COVID-19. TCRdb keeps only in-frame clones here, not all; method: immunoSEQ multiplex PCR. In the table there are about 70,000 clones, 86% of which are singletons. The sequencing input was peripheral blood. The receptors originated from a human donor in a cohort sampled during active COVID-19.

V usage is TRBV3-1 (or the pseudogene TRBV3-2) and J usage is TRBJ1-6, with a weak D call TRBD1 (5 bases). CDR3 length: 15 residues. V lost 1 base and J lost 8, with 12 bases in between. Germline V gives CDR1 LGHDT, CDR2 YNNKEL (reference sequence). Here the CDR3 DNA reads TGTGCCAGCAGCCAAGGATGGGGCGGGGATTCACCCCTCCACTTT. Translation gives CASSQGWGGDSPLHF.

The CDR3 DNA is TGTGCCAGCAGCGCCAGTGGACAGGCTGAAGCTTTCTTT. Amino acids: CASSASGQAEAFF. This chain connects TRBV9 to TRBJ1-1; 7 nucleotides match TRBD1. Germline CDR1 is SGDLS and CDR2 is YYNGEE. This CDR3 contains 13 residues. Unmatched junction bases numbered 5, after V lost 3 bases and J lost 6 bases.

The chain employs TRBV10-3 and TRBJ2-3; 9 positions match TRBD2. Losses at the gene ends were 4 bases for V and 2 bases for J; bases not matched to a gene: 10. From germline, CDR1 is ENHRY and CDR2 SYGVKD. The length of the CDR3 is 17 residues. The CDR3 bases are TGTGCCATCAGTGGGACCCCTAGCGGGGCTCCCACAGATACGCAGTATTTT. Translated: CAISGTPSGAPTDTQYF.

V and J are TRBV5-1 and TRBJ2-3, with 8 bases identical to TRBD2. Germline lookup yields CDR1 SGHRS and CDR2 YFSETQ. The CDR3 is 18 residues long. Trimming at V came to 5 bases and at J to 0 bases, leaving 14 bases not matched to a gene. CDR3 in amino acids: CASRNIPRGGLSTDTQYF. In nucleotides, the CDR3 is TGCGCCAGCAGGAACATCCCCCGCGGGGGGCTCAGCACAGATACGCAGTATTTT.

The gene calls are TRBV6-5 and TRBJ1-1; the D gene is possibly TRBD1 (5 bases). The germline V gene has CDR1 MNHEY and CDR2 SVGAGI. V lost 5 bases, J lost 7 bases, and 11 bases lay in between. The CDR3 extends over 12 amino acids. In DNA, the CDR3 is TGTGCCAGCAGTACAAACAGGCTTGAAGCTTTCTTT. It is translated as CASSTNRLEAFF.